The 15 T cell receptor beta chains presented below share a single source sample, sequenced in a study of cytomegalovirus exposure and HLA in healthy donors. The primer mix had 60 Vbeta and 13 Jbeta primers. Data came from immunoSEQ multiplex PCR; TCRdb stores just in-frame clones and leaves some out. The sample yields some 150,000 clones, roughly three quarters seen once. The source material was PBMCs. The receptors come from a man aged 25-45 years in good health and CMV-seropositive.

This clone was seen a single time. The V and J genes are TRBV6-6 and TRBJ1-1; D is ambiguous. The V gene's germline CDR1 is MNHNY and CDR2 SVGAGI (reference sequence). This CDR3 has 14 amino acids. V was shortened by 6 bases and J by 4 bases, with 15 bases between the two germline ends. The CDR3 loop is CASSPHWPGTEAFF. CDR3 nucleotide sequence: TGTGCCAGCAGCCCCCACTGGCCGGGCACTGAAGCTTTCTTT.

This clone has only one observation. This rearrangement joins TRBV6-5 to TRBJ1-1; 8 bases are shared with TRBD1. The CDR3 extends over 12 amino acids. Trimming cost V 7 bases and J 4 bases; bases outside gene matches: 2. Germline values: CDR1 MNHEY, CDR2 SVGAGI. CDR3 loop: CASITGGTEAFF. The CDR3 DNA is TGTGCCAGCATAACAGGGGGCACTGAAGCTTTCTTT.

CDR3 bases: TGTGCCAGCAGTTCCGGGACAGGGGCGAGTGAGCAGTTCTTC. Translating gives CASSSGTGASEQFF. V usage is TRBV28 and J usage is TRBJ2-1, with 10 bases lining up with TRBD1. The CDR3 runs 14 residues. V trimming: 4 bases; J trimming: 9 bases; junction bases outside the gene matches: 6. Looked up from germline, CDR1 is MDHEN and CDR2 is SYDVKM. Supplemented by reference TRBV28 and TRBJ2-1, the full variable domain reads DVKVTQSSRYLVKRTGEKVFLECVQDMDHENMFWYRQDPGLGLRLIYFSYDVKMKEKGDIPEGYSVSREKKERFSLILESASTNQTSMYLCASSSGTGASEQFFGPGTRLTVL.

The DNA for the CDR3 is TGTGCCAGCAGCTTACAGGACTCTAGCGGCTCCTCTGGAAACACCATATATTTT. Its protein product is CASSLQDSSGSSGNTIYF. The chain uses TRBV5-5 and TRBJ1-3; D perhaps matches TRBD1 (5 bases). Trimming took off 2 bases at V and 0 bases at J, with 18 bases between the two ends. The length of the CDR3 is 18 residues. Germline V gene data show CDR1 as SGHKS and CDR2 as YYEKEE (reference sequence).

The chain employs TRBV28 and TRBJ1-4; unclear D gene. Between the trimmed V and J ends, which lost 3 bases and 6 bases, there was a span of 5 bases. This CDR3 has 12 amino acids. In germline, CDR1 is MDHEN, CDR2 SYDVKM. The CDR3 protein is CASSLRDEKLFF. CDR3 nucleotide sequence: TGTGCCAGCAGTTTGCGGGATGAAAAACTGTTTTTT.

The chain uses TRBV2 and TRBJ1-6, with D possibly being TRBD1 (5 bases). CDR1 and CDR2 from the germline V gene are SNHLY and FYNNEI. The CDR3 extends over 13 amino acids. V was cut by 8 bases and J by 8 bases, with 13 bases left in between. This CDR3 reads CASQVGGDSPLHF. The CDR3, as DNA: TGTGCCAGCCAAGTGGGAGGGGATTCACCCCTCCACTTT.

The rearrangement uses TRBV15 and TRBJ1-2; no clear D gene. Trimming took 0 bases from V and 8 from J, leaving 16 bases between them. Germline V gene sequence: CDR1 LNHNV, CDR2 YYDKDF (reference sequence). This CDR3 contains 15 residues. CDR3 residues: CATSRDEPRAGGYTF. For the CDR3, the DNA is TGTGCCACCAGCAGAGATGAGCCCCGAGCGGGGGGCTACACCTTC.

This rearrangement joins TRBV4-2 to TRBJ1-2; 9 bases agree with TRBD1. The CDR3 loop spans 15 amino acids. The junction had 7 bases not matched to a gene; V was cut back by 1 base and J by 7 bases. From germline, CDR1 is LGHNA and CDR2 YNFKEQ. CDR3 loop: CASSQAADRGLGYTF. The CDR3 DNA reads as TGTGCCAGCAGCCAAGCCGCGGACAGGGGTCTTGGCTACACCTTC.

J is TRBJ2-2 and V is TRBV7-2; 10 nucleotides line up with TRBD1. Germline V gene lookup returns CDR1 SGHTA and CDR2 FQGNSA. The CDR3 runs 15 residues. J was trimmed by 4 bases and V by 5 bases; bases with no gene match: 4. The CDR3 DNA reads TGTGCCAGCAGCCTGGGACAGGGGCCCACCGGGGAGCTGTTTTTT. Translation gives CASSLGQGPTGELFF.

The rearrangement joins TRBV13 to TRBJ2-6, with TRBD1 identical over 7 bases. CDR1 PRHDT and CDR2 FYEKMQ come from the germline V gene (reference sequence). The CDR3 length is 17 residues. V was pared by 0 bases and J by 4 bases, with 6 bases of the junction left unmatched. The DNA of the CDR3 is TGTGCCAGCAGCTTAGGTACCACAGGGGTCGGGGCCAACGTCCTGACTTTC. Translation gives CASSLGTTGVGANVLTF.

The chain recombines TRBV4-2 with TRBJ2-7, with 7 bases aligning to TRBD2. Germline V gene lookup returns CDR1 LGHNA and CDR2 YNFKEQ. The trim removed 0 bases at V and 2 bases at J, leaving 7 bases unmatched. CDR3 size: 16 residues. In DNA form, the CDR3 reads TGTGCCAGCAGCCAAGATGGGGGGGGGACCCCCTACGAGCAGTACTTC. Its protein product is CASSQDGGGTPYEQYF.

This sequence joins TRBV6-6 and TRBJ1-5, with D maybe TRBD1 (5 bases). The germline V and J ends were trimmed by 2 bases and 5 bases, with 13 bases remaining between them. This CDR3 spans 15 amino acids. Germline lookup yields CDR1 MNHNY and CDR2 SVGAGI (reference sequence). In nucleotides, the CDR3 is TGTGCCAGCAGTTACCAGGGAAGGGAGGATCAGCCCCAGCATTTT. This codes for CASSYQGREDQPQHF.

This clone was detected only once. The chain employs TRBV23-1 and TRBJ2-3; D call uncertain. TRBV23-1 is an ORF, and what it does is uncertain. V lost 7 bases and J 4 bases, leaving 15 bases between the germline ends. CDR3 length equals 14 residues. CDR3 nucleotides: TGCGCCAGCATGAGGTCTGCCCAACCAGATACGCAGTATTTT. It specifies CASMRSAQPDTQYF.

CDR3 nucleotides: TGTGCCAGCTCGGGCACAGGGGGAGTAGAAAAACTGTTTTTT. The encoded protein is CASSGTGGVEKLFF. The chain has TRBV2 and TRBJ1-4; 8 bases line up with TRBD1. The CDR3 has 14 amino acids. Germline CDR1 SNHLY, CDR2 FYNNEI. V lost 8 bases and J lost 8; bases outside the gene matches: 10.

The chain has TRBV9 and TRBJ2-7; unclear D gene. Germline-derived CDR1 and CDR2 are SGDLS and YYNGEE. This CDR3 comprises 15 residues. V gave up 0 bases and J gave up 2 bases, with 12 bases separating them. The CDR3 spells CASSVDTERPYEQYF. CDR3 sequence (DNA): TGTGCCAGCAGCGTAGATACAGAGAGACCCTACGAGCAGTACTTC.